This is a list of T cell receptor beta chains from one sample in a study of T cell repertoires in cytomegalovirus infection. TCRdb analysed the reads with MiXCR anew, one entry per CDR3 protein. The sample gives fewer than 550,000 distinct CDR3 sequences, around 11% of which show up once; about 9.4% is in the top ten. Input material: PBMCs. Receptors originate from a human donor in good health (CMV status not recorded). Some clones in this sample may be carry-over from other donors' samples. Each CDR3 is given with its conserved first and last residue. A D gene is named only where the DNA matches it firmly. Clone size is not always given. Where it is, it says once, few, many or a class for expanded clones.

size,D,J,V,DNA,CDR3
NA,NA,TRBJ1-1,TRBV4-2,TGTGCCAGCAGCCAAGACCCAGGCTCGGCTTTCTTT,CASSQDPGSAFF
many,NA,TRBJ2-7,TRBV7-9,TGTGCCAGCAGCCCCCCGGCGGGCTACGAGCAGTACTTC,CASSPPAGYEQYF
many,NA,TRBJ2-7,TRBV6-1,TGTGCCAGTAAAATTCAGGCGTATAGCTCCTACGAGCAGTACTTC,CASKIQAYSSYEQYF
many,NA,TRBJ1-5,TRBV28,TGTGCCAGCAGTTTATATGGGGAGGGCTTCAATCAGCCCCAGCATTTT,CASSLYGEGFNQPQHF
many,NA,TRBJ1-6,TRBV7-9,TGTGCCAGCAGCAAAATGAGGAGCTCCTATAATTCACCCCTCCACTTT,CASSKMRSSYNSPLHF
NA,TRBD2,TRBJ2-7,TRBV28,TGTGCCAGCAGCTCCACTAGCGGGTACGAGCAGTACTTC,CASSSTSGYEQYF
NA,TRBD1,TRBJ1-2,TRBV20-1,TGCAGTGCTAGAGCCCTGACAGGGGGGCAGAGTGGCTACACCTTC,CSARALTGGQSGYTF
NA,NA,TRBJ2-2,TRBV12-3/TRBV12-4,TGTGCCAGCAGTTTTGGCGAGGGCACCGGGGAGCTGTTTTTT,CASSFGEGTGELFF
many,TRBD1,TRBJ1-1,TRBV12-3/TRBV12-4,TGTGCCAGCACCCTCAGGGGGCGGGATGAAGCTTTCTTT,CASTLRGRDEAFF
many,NA,TRBJ2-7,TRBV29-1,TGCAGCGTAAAGGGAGTTTCCTACGAGCAGTACTTC,CSVKGVSYEQYF
many,NA,TRBJ2-2,TRBV11-3,TGTGCCAGCAGCTTATACGGCGGGGAGCTGTTTTTT,CASSLYGGELFF
many,TRBD2,TRBJ2-5,TRBV5-1,TGCGCCAGCAGCCCCGCCGGGACTAGCGGGACCCAAGAGACCCAGTACTTC,CASSPAGTSGTQETQYF
few,TRBD2,TRBJ2-5,TRBV2,TGTGCCAGCACCCTGGGACTAGCGGGGGGAAGAGAGACCCAGTACTTC,CASTLGLAGGRETQYF
many,NA,TRBJ1-5,TRBV19,TGTGCCAGTAGTATCAAGTGGGGAATAGTACAACGGCCCCAGCATTTT,CASSIKWGIVQRPQHF
many,NA,TRBJ2-7,TRBV4-2,TGTGCCAGCAGCCAAGATGGGGCAGGGCGACCCTACGAGCAGTACTTC,CASSQDGAGRPYEQYF
many,NA,TRBJ2-1,TRBV7-9,TGTGCCAGCAGCTCGCTCCAGGGGGGGTCCTACAATGAGCAGTTCTTC,CASSSLQGGSYNEQFF
many,TRBD2,TRBJ2-5,TRBV5-1,TGCGCCAGCAGATCGAGCGGGGGGGCGGGGCGAGAGACCCAGTACTTC,CASRSSGGAGRETQYF
few,NA,TRBJ1-6,TRBV7-9,TGTGCCAGCAGAAACCGAGGACAGCCAGATTCACCCCTCCACTTT,CASRNRGQPDSPLHF
NA,TRBD1,TRBJ1-1,TRBV4-1,TGCGCCAGCAGCGTGGGACAGGCGTACACTGAAGCTTTCTTT,CASSVGQAYTEAFF
NA,TRBD2,TRBJ2-1,TRBV3-1,TGTGCCAGCAGCCAGTCGGGGGCGGGGGGGGTGGAGCAGTTCTTC,CASSQSGAGGVEQFF
many,NA,TRBJ1-6,TRBV11-2,TGTGCCAGCAGCCCTGCAGGGGCGAATTCACCCCTCCACTTT,CASSPAGANSPLHF
NA,TRBD1,TRBJ1-1,TRBV5-4,TGTGCCAGCAGCTTGGATATTTGGGACAGGGCGGCCACTGAAGCTTTCTTT,CASSLDIWDRAATEAFF
few,TRBD2,TRBJ2-3,TRBV20-1,TGCAGTGCTAGGACTAGCGGGAGGGCCTTCATGGGAGATACGCAGTATTTT,CSARTSGRAFMGDTQYF
few,NA,TRBJ2-1,TRBV12-3/TRBV12-4,TGTGCCAGCAGCCCTCGATCCGGGACGGAGGATGAGCAGTTCTTC,CASSPRSGTEDEQFF
many,NA,TRBJ1-1,TRBV12-3/TRBV12-4,TGTGCCAGCAGTTTTCCGGGCACGAACACTGAAGCTTTCTTT,CASSFPGTNTEAFF
many,TRBD2,TRBJ2-1,TRBV27,TGTGCCAGCATACTTAGCGGGGGGCCGAACAATGAGCAGTTCTTC,CASILSGGPNNEQFF